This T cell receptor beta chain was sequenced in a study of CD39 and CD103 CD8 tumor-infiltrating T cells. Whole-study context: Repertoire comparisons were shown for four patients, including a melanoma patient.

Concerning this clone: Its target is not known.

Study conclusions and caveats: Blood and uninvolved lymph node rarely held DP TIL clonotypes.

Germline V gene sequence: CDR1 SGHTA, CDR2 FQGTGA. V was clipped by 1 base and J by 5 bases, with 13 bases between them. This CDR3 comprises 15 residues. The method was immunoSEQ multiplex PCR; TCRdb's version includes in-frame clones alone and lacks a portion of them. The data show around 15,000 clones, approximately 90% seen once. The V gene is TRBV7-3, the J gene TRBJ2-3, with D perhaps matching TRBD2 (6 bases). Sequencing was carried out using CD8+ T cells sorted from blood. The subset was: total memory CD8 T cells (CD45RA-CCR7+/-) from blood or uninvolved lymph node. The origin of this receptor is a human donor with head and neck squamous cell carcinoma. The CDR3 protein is CASSLIGGAGDTQYF. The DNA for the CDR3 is TGTGCCAGCAGCTTAATTGGCGGGGCCGGAGATACGCAGTATTTT.